What follows is one T cell receptor (beta chain) and its context. Its antigen is undetermined. This table comes from immunoSEQ multiplex PCR, and its TCRdb copy is limited to in-frame clones, with some not included. In the table there are approximately 93,000 clones, 92% of which are singletons. This record belongs to a study of graft-versus-host responses after intestinal transplantation. CDR1 GTSNPN and CDR2 SVGIG come from the germline V gene (reference sequence). V lost 0 bases and J lost 4; bases outside the gene matches: 4. This CDR3 is built from 15 residues. Findings and limits, study-wide: Some GvH clones were seen earlier in gut or blood, suggesting intestinal origin.

The chain has TRBV30 and TRBJ1-4; TRBD1 matches at 8 bases. The material was unstimulated CD8+ T cells sorted from spleen or lymph node cells, obtained before transplant. The clonotype comes from a human donor who was the organ donor for an intestinal transplant. This CDR3 is CAWSVGQEFNEKLFF. As DNA, the CDR3 is TGTGCCTGGAGTGTGGGACAGGAATTTAATGAAAAACTGTTTTTT.